This record concerns one T cell receptor (beta chain) sequence. This CDR3 comprises 19 residues. Germline V gives CDR1 LNHDA, CDR2 SQIVND (reference sequence). The trim removed 6 bases at V and 7 bases at J, leaving 22 bases unmatched. TCRdb keeps only in-frame clones here, not all; method: immunoSEQ multiplex PCR. There are roughly 80,000 clones in the sample; just over 90% occur only once, and roughly 0.25% lies in the top ten. The source of the sample is a study of technical replicates of blood from several donors. The sample consisted of T cells isolated from PBMCs. The chain joins TRBV19 to TRBJ1-4, with 8 bases aligning to TRBD1. The source is a human donor in good health. The CDR3 here is CASRPSPGTGPTLGEKLFF. The CDR3 DNA is TGTGCCAGTAGACCCTCCCCCGGGACAGGCCCTACTTTGGGTGAAAAACTGTTTTTT.